One and the same sample provided the 21 T cell receptor beta chains below, sequenced in a study of vaccination effects on CD4 cells after COVID-19. Which antigens these TCRs recognize remains unknown. The table came from immunoSEQ multiplex PCR; TCRdb's copy has only in-frame clones and leaves some out. The sample includes approximately 70,000 clones, around 70% of them seen just once. In the ViraFEST assay, antigen-specific CD4+ clonotypes were identified by expansion after peptide-pool stimulation. A roughly ten-day culture period preceded the isolation of CD4+ T cells. The person acquired a PCR-confirmed SARS-CoV-2 infection between March and December 2020. Here the sequenced sample was CD4+ T cells from PBMCs cultured with HIV peptides, taken before COVID-19 vaccination. Subset in this sample: HIV-1 Nef peptide pool negative control/reference culture. Source of these receptors: a human donor who had a prior SARS-CoV-2 infection.

The V call is TRBV18, the J call TRBJ1-2; D is ambiguous. The V end lost 4 bases, the J end lost 0 bases, and 18 bases lay between the germline ends. Looked up from germline, CDR1 is KGHSH and CDR2 is LQKENI. CDR3 length: 17 amino acids. DNA of the CDR3: TGTGCCAGCTCACTGAATCCGGATTACGTATCTAACTATGGCTACACCTTC. Its translation: CASSLNPDYVSNYGYTF.

This clone showed up just a few times. The chain couples TRBV18 to TRBJ1-6; no reliable D call. CDR1 and CDR2 (germline): KGHSH, LQKENI. This CDR3 comprises 13 residues. V lost 5 bases and J 8 bases, leaving 10 bases between the germline ends. CDR3 in DNA: TGTGCCAGCTCAGATTTACGAGATTCACCCCTCCACTTT. This encodes CASSDLRDSPLHF.

The genes are TRBV7-6 and TRBJ2-7; 11 bases line up with TRBD2. Germline trimming cut 3 bases from V and 4 bases from J; bases unmatched to any gene: 5. This CDR3 region has 15 residues. Germline V gene lookup returns CDR1 SGHVS and CDR2 FNYEAQ. Written as DNA, the CDR3 is TGTGCCAGCAGCTTGGGGGCTAGCGGGGGGTACGAGCAGTACTTC. Its translation: CASSLGASGGYEQYF.

This clone was found a few times. CDR3 coding DNA: TGTGCCAGCAGCTCTCAGACTAGCGGGGATTACAATGAGCAGTTCTTC. Protein sequence: CASSSQTSGDYNEQFF. The chain couples TRBV11-3 to TRBJ2-1; 11 bases match TRBD2. V shed 4 bases and J 4 bases; nucleotides not matched to a gene: 6. The CDR3 sequence is 16 residues long. The germline gives CDR1 SGHNT, CDR2 YENEEA. Using reference TRBV11-3 and TRBJ2-1 for the parts outside the CDR3, the full variable domain is EAGVVQSPRYKIIEKKQPVAFWCNPISGHNTLYWYLQNLGQGPELLIRYENEEAVDDSQLPKDRFSAERLKGVDSTLKIQPAELGDSAVYLCASSSQTSGDYNEQFFGPGTRLTVL.

This rearrangement joins TRBV25-1 to TRBJ2-3; TRBD1 agrees at 10 bases. The CDR3 consists of 15 residues. CDR1 and CDR2 (germline): MGHDK, SYGVNS. Trimming at V came to 6 bases and at J to 2 bases, leaving 5 bases not matched to a gene. The CDR3 coding sequence is TGTGCCAGCAGGGGGACAGGGGAATTCACAGATACGCAGTATTTT. Translating it yields CASRGTGEFTDTQYF. The full variable domain, its missing parts supplied by reference TRBV25-1 and TRBJ2-3, is EADIYQTPRYLVIGTGKKITLECSQTMGHDKMYWYQQDPGMELHLIHYSYGVNSTEKGDLSSESTVSRIRTEHFPLTLESARPSHTSQYLCASRGTGEFTDTQYFGPGTRLTVL.

This clone was seen just once. The chain combines TRBV5-4 with TRBJ2-3, with D perhaps matching TRBD1 (6 bases). Trimming took off 0 bases at V and 6 bases at J, with 8 bases between the two ends. The germline V gene has CDR1 SGHNT and CDR2 YYREEE (reference sequence). The CDR3 spans 13 residues. CDR3 sequence: CASSLGTEDTQYF. The CDR3 nucleotides read TGTGCCAGCAGCTTGGGGACAGAGGATACGCAGTATTTT.

This clone appeared a single time. V usage is TRBV12-3 or TRBV12-4 and J usage is TRBJ2-3; 7 bases map to TRBD1. The CDR3 is 13 amino acids. The trim removed 5 bases at V and 2 bases at J, leaving 1 base unmatched. CDR3 residues: CASSDRATDTQYF. CDR3 DNA: TGTGCCAGCAGTGACAGGGCCACAGATACGCAGTATTTT.

V is TRBV5-1 and J is TRBJ1-1; tentatively, D is TRBD1 (6 bases). CDR3 length equals 15 residues. CDR1 SGHRS and CDR2 YFSETQ come from the germline V gene. DNA for the CDR3: TGCGCTACATCTACGGCGGGAGCAGGGGACACTGAAGCTTTCTTT. Translation: CATSTAGAGDTEAFF.

The chain joins TRBV15 to TRBJ1-2; 8 bases agree with TRBD1. V was pared by 0 bases and J by 4 bases, with 10 bases of the junction left unmatched. CDR1 is LNHNV and CDR2 is YYDKDF in the germline V gene (reference sequence). The length of the CDR3 is 17 residues. The CDR3 sequence is CATSRDLTGGSVYGYTF. CDR3 sequence (DNA): TGTGCCACCAGCAGAGATTTAACAGGGGGATCCGTCTATGGCTACACCTTC. The variable domain in full, with the rest retrieved from reference TRBV15 and TRBJ1-2, is DAMVIQNPRYQVTQFGKPVTLSCSQTLNHNVMYWYQQKSSQAPKLLFHYYDKDFNNEADTPDNFQSRRPNTSFCFLDIRSPGLGDTAMYLCATSRDLTGGSVYGYTFGSGTRLTVV.

This sequence joins TRBV18 and TRBJ1-1; D may be TRBD1 (5 bases). Germline CDR1 and CDR2: KGHSH and LQKENI. Deletions cut 2 bases from V and 0 bases from J, with 7 bases between. The CDR3 totals 14 residues. In nucleotides, the CDR3 is TGTGCCAGCTCACCAGGGACTTTGAACACTGAAGCTTTCTTT. Residues: CASSPGTLNTEAFF.

V and J are TRBV5-8 and TRBJ1-4, with a possible D match to TRBD1 (5 bases). The CDR3 covers 14 residues. V was cut by 2 bases and J by 8 bases, with 13 bases left in between. The germline V gene encodes CDR1 SGHTS and CDR2 YDEGEE. CDR3 DNA: TGTGCCAGCAGCTTTGGGGGGGACTACGAAAAACTGTTTTTT. Its translation: CASSFGGDYEKLFF.

The V call is TRBV13, the J call TRBJ2-1; the match to TRBD2 covers 12 bases. Trimming removed 4 bases from V and 4 bases from J; junction bases left unmatched: 5. This CDR3 comprises 16 residues. Germline values: CDR1 PRHDT, CDR2 FYEKMQ (reference sequence). The CDR3, as DNA: TGTGCCAGCAGCTCAGAGCTAGCGGGGGGGTACAATGAGCAGTTCTTC. Protein sequence: CASSSELAGGYNEQFF.

This clone was picked up one time. V is TRBV15 and J is TRBJ1-5; D not certain. The CDR3 sequence is 16 residues long. Germline V gene sequence: CDR1 LNHNV, CDR2 YYDKDF (reference sequence). Trimming left V 4 bases short and J 6 bases short, with 19 bases between. This CDR3 is CATSTRRTFKGQPQHF. The CDR3 nucleotides read TGTGCCACCAGCACCCGTCGGACTTTCAAGGGTCAGCCCCAGCATTTT.

The rearrangement links TRBV2 to TRBJ2-2, with 7 bases matching TRBD2. CDR3 size: 14 residues. Germline CDR1 reads SNHLY; CDR2 reads FYNNEI. The V and J ends lost 5 bases and 3 bases, in that order; junction bases with no gene match: 3. CDR3 in DNA: TGTGCCAGCAGTCTAGCGGAGCACACCGGGGAGCTGTTTTTT. Residues: CASSLAEHTGELFF.

This clone was seen a single time. This chain joins TRBV3-1 (or the pseudogene TRBV3-2) and TRBJ2-3; 9 nucleotides align to TRBD2. V was pared by 3 bases and J by 4 bases, with 11 bases of the junction left unmatched. The germline CDR1 and CDR2 sequences are LGHDT and YNNKEL (reference sequence). CDR3 length: 17 amino acids. CDR3 residues: CASSQEREASFPDTQYF. The DNA for the CDR3 is TGTGCCAGCAGCCAGGAGCGGGAGGCCAGCTTCCCAGATACGCAGTATTTT.

The chain combines TRBV19 with TRBJ2-7; 7 nucleotides line up with TRBD2. Trimming cost V 3 bases and J 4 bases; bases outside gene matches: 21. Germline-derived CDR1 and CDR2 are LNHDA and SQIVND (reference sequence). The CDR3 consists of 19 residues. The CDR3 DNA is TGTGCCAGTAGTATCAACCGGACCGTCCACTTCCTAGCGGATTACGAGCAGTACTTC. Translation: CASSINRTVHFLADYEQYF.

This clone occurred once. This chain joins TRBV10-3 and TRBJ1-2; 7 bases line up with TRBD1. From germline, CDR1 is ENHRY and CDR2 SYGVKD. After removal of 4 bases from V and 0 bases from J, the junction contained 11 bases not matched to a gene. CDR3 size: 17 residues. The CDR3 DNA follows: TGTGCCATCAGTGTCTCTGGCAGGGGGGCAACTAACTATGGCTACACCTTC. It specifies CAISVSGRGATNYGYTF.

The V gene is TRBV19, the J gene TRBJ1-2; 9 positions match TRBD1. The V segment lost 3 bases and the J segment 3 bases; nucleotides outside the gene matches: 5. Germline CDR1 and CDR2: LNHDA and SQIVND (reference sequence). This CDR3 has 15 amino acids. CDR3 nucleotide sequence: TGTGCCAGTAGTATCCGGACAGGGGAGGACTATGGCTACACCTTC. Its translation: CASSIRTGEDYGYTF. Combining the CDR3 with reference TRBV19 and TRBJ1-2 gives the whole variable domain DGGITQSPKYLFRKEGQNVTLSCEQNLNHDAMYWYRQDPGQGLRLIYYSQIVNDFQKGDIAEGYSVSREKKESFPLTVTSAQKNPTAFYLCASSIRTGEDYGYTFGSGTRLTVV.

The genes are TRBV7-9 and TRBJ1-3, with a weak D call TRBD1 (5 bases). V was clipped by 5 bases and J by 1 base, with 6 bases between them. Germline V CDR1 and CDR2: SEHNR, FQNEAQ (reference sequence). The CDR3 is made up of 13 amino acids. CDR3 in DNA: TGTGCCAGCAGCAGGGGTTCTGGAAACACCATATATTTT. Its protein product is CASSRGSGNTIYF.

This chain uses TRBV24-1 with TRBJ2-1; 13 bases align to TRBD2. The germline V gene encodes CDR1 KGHDR and CDR2 SFDVKD. V lost 3 bases, J lost 1 base, and 2 bases stayed unmatched. CDR3 length equals 17 residues. CDR3 bases: TGTGCCACCAGTGATCCGGGACTAGCGGGATCCTACAATGAGCAGTTCTTC. It yields the protein CATSDPGLAGSYNEQFF.

V and J are TRBV7-9 and TRBJ1-1, with 8 bases lining up with TRBD1. The germline V gene has CDR1 SEHNR and CDR2 FQNEAQ (reference sequence). This CDR3 has 15 residues. The V segment lost 1 base and the J segment 1 base; nucleotides outside the gene matches: 2. The CDR3 coding sequence is TGTGCCAGCAGCTTAGGACAGGGGACGAACACTGAAGCTTTCTTT. Translated: CASSLGQGTNTEAFF.